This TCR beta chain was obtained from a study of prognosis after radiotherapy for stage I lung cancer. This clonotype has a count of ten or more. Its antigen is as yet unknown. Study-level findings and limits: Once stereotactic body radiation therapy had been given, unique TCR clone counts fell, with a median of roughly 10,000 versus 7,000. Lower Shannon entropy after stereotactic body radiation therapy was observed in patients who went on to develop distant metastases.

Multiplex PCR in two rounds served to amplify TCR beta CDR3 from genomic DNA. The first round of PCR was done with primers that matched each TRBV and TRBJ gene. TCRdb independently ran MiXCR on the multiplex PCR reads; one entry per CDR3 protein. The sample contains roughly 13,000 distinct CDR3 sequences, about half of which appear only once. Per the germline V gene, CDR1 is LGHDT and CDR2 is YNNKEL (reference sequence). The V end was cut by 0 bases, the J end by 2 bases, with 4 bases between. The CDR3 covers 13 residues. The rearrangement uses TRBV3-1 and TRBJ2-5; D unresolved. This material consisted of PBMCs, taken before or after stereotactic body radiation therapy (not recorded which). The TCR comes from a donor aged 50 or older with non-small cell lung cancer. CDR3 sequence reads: CASSQEGQETQYF. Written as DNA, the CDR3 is TGTGCCAGCAGCCAAGAAGGTCAAGAGACCCAGTACTTC.